A single sample is the source of the 22 T cell receptor beta chains below, sequenced in a study of cytomegalovirus exposure and HLA in healthy donors. With 60 Vbeta and 13 Jbeta primers, the PCR was carried out. Repertoires were generated with immunoSEQ multiplex PCR, while TCRdb's copy carries only in-frame clones and drops some. Counted here are 76,000 or so clones, around 70% occurring once; the ten biggest clones make up around 15%. Sequencing used PBMCs. The source of these receptors is a middle-aged woman in good health and CMV-seropositive.

This chain links TRBV5-4 with TRBJ1-2, with D maybe TRBD1 (5 bases). V shed 1 base and J shed 6 bases, with 7 bases lying between them. From germline, CDR1 is SGHNT and CDR2 YYREEE (reference sequence). This CDR3 has 12 amino acids. CDR3 sequence (DNA): TGTGCCAGCAGCTTGCAGGGCGATGGCTACACCTTC. This codes for CASSLQGDGYTF.

The chain uses TRBV7-3 and TRBJ1-1; TRBD1 matches 9 bases. Germline V gene data show CDR1 as SGHTA and CDR2 as FQGTGA. The CDR3 covers 13 residues. With V trimmed by 10 bases and J by 2 bases, 5 bases remained unmatched. The CDR3 spells CATKQGANTEAFF. The CDR3 DNA follows: TGTGCCACCAAACAGGGGGCCAACACTGAAGCTTTCTTT.

This chain links TRBV5-1 with TRBJ2-7; TRBD2 agrees at 7 bases. V trimming: 0 bases; J trimming: 3 bases; junction bases outside the gene matches: 6. From germline, CDR1 is SGHRS and CDR2 YFSETQ. This CDR3 is built from 15 residues. The CDR3 nucleotides are TGCGCCAGCAGCTTGGCCGCACGGGGGGACTACGAGCAGTACTTC. Protein sequence: CASSLAARGDYEQYF.

This clone has more than one count but fewer than ten. CDR3 coding DNA: TGTGCCAGCAGTTCAAGACAGGGACAGCCCCAGCATTTT. Translating gives CASSSRQGQPQHF. The chain recombines TRBV6-5 with TRBJ1-5; the match to TRBD1 covers 7 bases. The CDR3 extends over 13 amino acids. Germline loops: CDR1 MNHEY, CDR2 SVGAGI. The V gene end was trimmed by 4 bases and the J gene end by 7 bases; junction bases not matched to a gene: 4.

The chain combines TRBV5-1 with TRBJ2-3, with a weak D call TRBD1 (6 bases). This CDR3 has 15 amino acids. Germline V CDR1 and CDR2: SGHRS, YFSETQ. Trimming took off 0 bases at V and 2 bases at J, with 10 bases between the two ends. The DNA for the CDR3 is TGCGCCAGCAGCTTGGGGACAGCTGCCACAGATACGCAGTATTTT. Translated, it gives CASSLGTAATDTQYF.

V usage is TRBV19 and J usage is TRBJ1-5, with 10 bases identical to TRBD1. The CDR3 loop spans 19 amino acids. Germline CDR1 and CDR2: LNHDA and SQIVND (reference sequence). The junction had 15 bases not matched to a gene; V was cut back by 5 bases and J by 2 bases. The DNA for the CDR3 is TGTGCCAGTAGTCACCGCCGGGACAGGGGAGGTATACGCAATCAGCCCCAGCATTTT. It encodes CASSHRRDRGGIRNQPQHF.

The sample holds many counts of this clone. The chain joins TRBV5-1 to TRBJ2-5, with TRBD1 matching 7 bases. CDR3 length equals 15 residues. CDR1 is SGHRS and CDR2 is YFSETQ in the germline V gene. The V gene end was trimmed by 2 bases and the J gene end by 2 bases; junction bases not matched to a gene: 6. The CDR3 protein is CASSFNPGQQETQYF. The CDR3 bases are TGCGCCAGCAGCTTTAACCCGGGACAGCAAGAGACCCAGTACTTC.

The rearrangement links TRBV2 to TRBJ2-7, with 9 nucleotides matching TRBD2. Trimming removed 6 bases from V and 0 bases from J; junction bases left unmatched: 6. The germline gives CDR1 SNHLY, CDR2 FYNNEI. This CDR3 spans 15 amino acids. CDR3 nucleotide sequence: TGTGCCAGCAGAGTAGCGGGGGCTAGCTCCTACGAGCAGTACTTC. Translation gives CASRVAGASSYEQYF.

The chain is built from TRBV27 and TRBJ1-2; D is ambiguous. CDR1 and CDR2 (germline): MNHEY, SMNVEV (reference sequence). The CDR3 consists of 14 residues. V shed 6 bases and J shed 0 bases, with 11 bases lying between them. The CDR3, as DNA: TGTGCCAGCAGCTTAGCGAGAGCTAACTATGGCTACACCTTC. It yields the protein CASSLARANYGYTF.

Written as DNA, the CDR3 is TGTGCCAGTAGTCTCCAGGGGGACTATGGCTACACCTTC. It specifies CASSLQGDYGYTF. The V call is TRBV19, the J call TRBJ1-2, with 7 bases identical to TRBD1. The J segment lost 3 bases and the V segment lost 5 bases, leaving 3 bases of the junction unmatched. The CDR3 is 13 amino acids. Germline values: CDR1 LNHDA, CDR2 SQIVND (reference sequence).

This chain joins TRBV9 and TRBJ1-5; no definite D call. Germline CDR1 is SGDLS and CDR2 is YYNGEE. CDR3 size: 14 residues. V was shortened by 0 bases and J by 6 bases, with 10 bases between the two germline ends. The chain's CDR3 is CASSVVPTSQPQHF. CDR3 DNA: TGTGCCAGCAGCGTAGTGCCCACAAGTCAGCCCCAGCATTTT. The whole variable domain, remainder taken from reference TRBV9 and TRBJ1-5, is DSGVTQTPKHLITATGQRVTLRCSPRSGDLSVYWYQQSLDQGLQFLIQYYNGEERAKGNILERFSAQQFPDLHSELNLSSLELGDSALYFCASSVVPTSQPQHFGDGTRLSIL.

This sequence joins TRBV6-1 and TRBJ1-2, with 9 positions matching TRBD1. Trimming took 5 bases from V and 5 from J; bases not matched to a gene: 3. Germline CDR1 MNHNS, CDR2 SASEGT. The CDR3 covers 13 residues. The CDR3 DNA follows: TGTGCCAGCAGTAGGGACAGGGAGTATGGCTACACCTTC. This gives the protein CASSRDREYGYTF.

This clone has just a few counts. V gene TRBV30 combines with J gene TRBJ2-2, with 9 bases aligning to TRBD1. CDR1 GTSNPN and CDR2 SVGIG come from the germline V gene (reference sequence). The CDR3 consists of 14 residues. Trimming at V came to 8 bases and at J to 4 bases, leaving 8 bases not matched to a gene. CDR3 bases: TGTGCCAGTAACAGGGGGCGGGGCACCGGGGAGCTGTTTTTT. Protein: CASNRGRGTGELFF.

This clone was detected only a few times. J is TRBJ1-6 and V is TRBV30; 12 nucleotides align to TRBD1. The length of the CDR3 is 15 residues. J was trimmed by 3 bases and V by 5 bases; bases with no gene match: 2. Germline CDR1 reads GTSNPN; CDR2 reads SVGIG (reference sequence). The CDR3 DNA reads TGTGCCTGGGGGACAGGGGGCATCTATAATTCACCCCTCCACTTT. This translates into CAWGTGGIYNSPLHF.

The chain combines TRBV29-1 with TRBJ1-1; D not resolved. Germline V gene lookup returns CDR1 SQVTM and CDR2 ANQGSEA. The CDR3 covers 14 residues. Trimming stripped 5 bases from V and 5 bases from J, with 18 bases between. CDR3 region: CSVSFSGWRTEAFF. The CDR3 bases are TGCAGCGTTAGTTTCTCGGGGTGGAGGACTGAAGCTTTCTTT.

This clone was recorded a few times. The chain carries TRBV6-5 and TRBJ1-3, with a weak D call TRBD1 (5 bases). CDR3 length: 16 amino acids. V lost 3 bases and J lost 3, with 15 bases in between. Per germline, CDR1 MNHEY and CDR2 SVGAGI. The CDR3: CASSYHPRGNGNTIYF. The CDR3 nucleotides read TGTGCCAGCAGTTATCACCCAAGGGGTAATGGAAACACCATATATTTT.

The V gene is TRBV18, the J gene TRBJ1-3; D is undetermined. The V gene lost 5 bases and the J gene lost 0 bases, with 14 bases spanning the gap. Germline values: CDR1 KGHSH, CDR2 LQKENI. The CDR3 contains 16 residues. The CDR3 sequence is CASSSLQLFSGNTIYF. For the CDR3, the DNA is TGTGCCAGCTCATCCCTCCAGTTATTCTCTGGAAACACCATATATTTT.

This clone came up many times. The chain uses TRBV7-9 and TRBJ1-4; D not certain. CDR1 and CDR2 (germline): SEHNR, FQNEAQ (reference sequence). Trimming shortened V by 5 bases and J by 3 bases, and 10 bases separated the two germline ends. This CDR3 spans 14 amino acids. CDR3 sequence: CASSLFNSNEKLFF. Written as DNA, the CDR3 is TGTGCCAGCAGCCTATTTAATTCTAATGAAAAACTGTTTTTT.

This clone was seen only once. The rearrangement uses TRBV2 and TRBJ1-4, with 8 bases that match TRBD1. Germline lookup yields CDR1 SNHLY and CDR2 FYNNEI. V trimming: 6 bases; J trimming: 4 bases; junction bases outside the gene matches: 7. The CDR3 is 15 residues long. CDR3 amino acids: CASRPIGQGNEKLFF. The CDR3 DNA is TGTGCCAGCAGACCCATTGGACAGGGTAATGAAAAACTGTTTTTT.

This clone occurred once. The chain has TRBV4-3 and TRBJ1-6; no clear D. The CDR3 runs 17 residues. Trimming took 0 bases from V and 0 from J, leaving 9 bases between them. The germline V gene has CDR1 LGHNA and CDR2 YSLEER. The CDR3 bases are TGCGCCAGCAGCCAAGATTGGGAGAGCTCCTATAATTCACCCCTCCACTTT. The encoded protein is CASSQDWESSYNSPLHF.

This clone was seen more than once but under ten times. The gene calls are TRBV6-4 and TRBJ1-1; 7 bases align to TRBD1. V was clipped by 8 bases and J by 1 base; unmatched bases: 4. From germline, CDR1 is MRHNA and CDR2 SNTAGT. This CDR3 is built from 13 residues. CDR3: CASARTGNTEAFF. CDR3 DNA sequence: TGTGCCAGCGCGAGGACAGGGAACACTGAAGCTTTCTTT.

In this sample, this clone turned up a few times. The rearrangement uses TRBV2 and TRBJ2-1; D may be TRBD1 (6 bases). CDR3 size: 14 residues. The germline gives CDR1 SNHLY, CDR2 FYNNEI. Trimming took 8 bases from V and 1 from J, leaving 12 bases between them. In DNA form, the CDR3 reads TGTGCCAGCTACCGACAGGTGTCCTACAATGAGCAGTTCTTC. Its translation: CASYRQVSYNEQFF. Looking up the rest from reference TRBV2 and TRBJ2-1 gives the full variable domain: EPEVTQTPSHQVTQMGQEVILRCVPISNHLYFYWYRQILGQKVEFLVSFYNNEISEKSEIFDDQFSVERPDGSNFTLKIRSTKLEDSAMYFCASYRQVSYNEQFFGPGTRLTVL.